The clone carrying this T cell receptor (beta chain) was detected a few times. What it binds is unknown. This sample's time point: sample taken at primary tumor resection. Without sorting, whole RNA was sequenced from tumor, nontumor lung or frozen PBMC. Patients with untreated early-stage non-small cell lung cancer, numbering roughly 69, were the donors. The source of the sample is a study of spatial heterogeneity in lung cancer. Study-level background: Sequences of the beta chain were consistently detected in greater numbers than alpha-chain sequences. Broader study findings: Expanded tumor TCRs that were ubiquitous appeared in blood more at resection than follow-up.

Between the trimmed V and J ends, which lost 7 bases and 4 bases, there was a span of 14 bases. Per the germline V gene, CDR1 is MDHEN and CDR2 is SYDVKM. There are 14 residues in the CDR3. The study tagged each TCR cDNA molecule with a unique molecular identifier. TCRdb itself ran the 5' RACE reads through MiXCR, one entry per CDR3 protein. The sample yields 50,000 to 65,000 distinct CDR3 sequences, roughly 7.9% seen once. V is TRBV28 and J is TRBJ1-3, with a tentative D call TRBD1 (5 bases). This specimen was PBMCs, taken at surgery. This clonotype was obtained from a female donor with early-stage non-small cell lung cancer. This chain's CDR3 is CASTTTGGGNTIYF. In DNA form, the CDR3 reads TGTGCCAGCACCACAACAGGTGGAGGAAACACCATATATTTT.